The rows below give T cell receptor beta chains drawn from one sample of a study of beta chain features in type 1 diabetes. Some clones are missing from TCRdb's copy, which holds only in-frame ones; the method was immunoSEQ multiplex PCR. The sample has over 600,000 clones; roughly 12% are singletons. Sequenced sample: naive CD4+ T cells from blood. These receptor sequences come from a young man with type 1 diabetes. The CDR3 runs from the conserved cysteine through the conserved F or W. A D gene is named only where the DNA matches it firmly. Part of the rows lack a size; the others show once, few, many or a class for expanded clones.

clone size: few
J gene: TRBJ2-3
V gene: TRBV27
D gene: TRBD2
CDR3 DNA: TGTGCCAGCAGTTTTTGGCGGGGGGAAACAGATACGCAGTATTTT
CDR3 protein: CASSFWRGETDTQYF

clone size: few
J gene: TRBJ1-5
V gene: TRBV6-5
D gene: TRBD1
CDR3 DNA: TGTGCCAGCAGTTACGGGGACAGTAGTCAGCCCCAGCATTTT
CDR3 protein: CASSYGDSSQPQHF

clone size: .
J gene: TRBJ1-2
V gene: TRBV7-2
D gene: TRBD1
CDR3 DNA: TGTGCCAGCAGCTTCGCCGGGACAGGGGGCGATGGCTACACCTTC
CDR3 protein: CASSFAGTGGDGYTF

clone size: few
J gene: TRBJ2-6
V gene: TRBV15
D gene: .
CDR3 DNA: TGTGCCACCAGCAGAGGCAGTACTGGGGCCAACGTCCTGACTTTC
CDR3 protein: CATSRGSTGANVLTF

clone size: once
J gene: TRBJ1-2
V gene: TRBV28
D gene: .
CDR3 DNA: TGTGCCAGCAACGAGGGAGCTAACTATGGCTACACCTTC
CDR3 protein: CASNEGANYGYTF

clone size: few
J gene: TRBJ1-4
V gene: TRBV14
D gene: .
CDR3 DNA: TGTGCCAGCAGCCAAGATGCGGGGGCTAATGAAAAACTGTTTTTT
CDR3 protein: CASSQDAGANEKLFF

clone size: few
J gene: TRBJ2-3
V gene: TRBV19
D gene: .
CDR3 DNA: TGTGCCAGTAGTATGGGCCCAGAGATAGATACGCAGTATTTT
CDR3 protein: CASSMGPEIDTQYF

clone size: .
J gene: TRBJ1-2
V gene: TRBV2
D gene: .
CDR3 DNA: TGTGCCAGCAGTGAAGCAAGGAACAACTATGGCTACACCTTC
CDR3 protein: CASSEARNNYGYTF

clone size: few
J gene: TRBJ1-4
V gene: TRBV7-9
D gene: TRBD1
CDR3 DNA: TGTGCCAGCAGCTATGGACAGGGAACAACTAATGAAAAACTGTTTTTT
CDR3 protein: CASSYGQGTTNEKLFF

clone size: few
J gene: TRBJ2-5
V gene: TRBV5-4
D gene: .
CDR3 DNA: TGTGCCAGCAGTCTGCAGGGGTCTCAAGAGACCCAGTACTTC
CDR3 protein: CASSLQGSQETQYF

clone size: .
J gene: TRBJ1-5
V gene: TRBV19
D gene: .
CDR3 DNA: TGTGCCAGTAGTGCCTCAGGGGATGGTAACCAGCCCCAGCATTTT
CDR3 protein: CASSASGDGNQPQHF

clone size: few
J gene: TRBJ2-3
V gene: TRBV9
D gene: TRBD2
CDR3 DNA: TGTGCCAGCAGCTTGACTAGCGCAAGCACAGATACGCAGTATTTT
CDR3 protein: CASSLTSASTDTQYF

clone size: .
J gene: TRBJ1-1
V gene: TRBV5-6
D gene: .
CDR3 DNA: TGTGCCAGCAGCTTCGGACAGATGAACACTGAAGCTTTCTTT
CDR3 protein: CASSFGQMNTEAFF

clone size: few
J gene: TRBJ2-4
V gene: TRBV27
D gene: TRBD2
CDR3 DNA: TGTGCCAGCAGTTTCAGAGCGGGGCTAGCCAAAAACATTCAGTACTTC
CDR3 protein: CASSFRAGLAKNIQYF

clone size: .
J gene: TRBJ1-2
V gene: TRBV6-5
D gene: .
CDR3 DNA: TGTGCCAGCAGTTACGGAGGGGTACGGGGCGGCTACACCTTC
CDR3 protein: CASSYGGVRGGYTF

clone size: few
J gene: TRBJ1-2
V gene: TRBV15
D gene: .
CDR3 DNA: TGTGCCACCAGCAGAGATCGGGGGTACAGAAAGGGCTACACCTTC
CDR3 protein: CATSRDRGYRKGYTF

clone size: .
J gene: TRBJ1-5
V gene: TRBV5-6
D gene: .
CDR3 DNA: TGTGCCAGCAGCTTGGGAGGGGTGTGGGGCAATCAGCCCCAGCATTTT
CDR3 protein: CASSLGGVWGNQPQHF

clone size: few
J gene: TRBJ2-7
V gene: TRBV19
D gene: .
CDR3 DNA: TGTGCCAGTACTCGGAACTACTTCGGTCTGAACTACGAGCAGTACTTC
CDR3 protein: CASTRNYFGLNYEQYF

clone size: .
J gene: TRBJ1-1
V gene: TRBV5-1
D gene: .
CDR3 DNA: TGCGCCAGCAGCTCAGGCGTTGAGAACACTGAAGCTTTCTTT
CDR3 protein: CASSSGVENTEAFF

clone size: .
J gene: TRBJ2-5
V gene: TRBV5-4
D gene: .
CDR3 DNA: TGTGCCAGCAGCTTGTCGCGGGGCCTGGAGACCCAGTACTTC
CDR3 protein: CASSLSRGLETQYF

clone size: .
J gene: TRBJ1-3
V gene: TRBV29-1
D gene: .
CDR3 DNA: TGCAGCCAACAGTCCGGAAACACCATATATTTT
CDR3 protein: CSQQSGNTIYF

clone size: .
J gene: TRBJ1-2
V gene: TRBV10-3
D gene: .
CDR3 DNA: TGTGCCATCAGTGAGAATGGCTACACCTTC
CDR3 protein: CAISENGYTF

clone size: few
J gene: TRBJ2-5
V gene: TRBV12-5
D gene: .
CDR3 DNA: TGTGCTAGTGGTTTGATAGGGGGGGGCCGTGAGACCCAGTACTTC
CDR3 protein: CASGLIGGGRETQYF

clone size: .
J gene: TRBJ2-5
V gene: TRBV30
D gene: TRBD1
CDR3 DNA: TGTGCCTGGAGCTATGGACAGGGGGAGGAGACCCAGTACTTC
CDR3 protein: CAWSYGQGEETQYF

clone size: few
J gene: TRBJ2-7
V gene: TRBV4-2
D gene: .
CDR3 DNA: TGTGCCAGCAGCCAACTACTCGCCACCTACGAGCAGTACTTC
CDR3 protein: CASSQLLATYEQYF

clone size: .
J gene: TRBJ2-3
V gene: TRBV6-1
D gene: .
CDR3 DNA: TGTGCCAGCAGTGACCACAGGTCGCCAGATACGCAGTATTTT
CDR3 protein: CASSDHRSPDTQYF

clone size: .
J gene: TRBJ1-2
V gene: TRBV15
D gene: .
CDR3 DNA: TGTGCCACCAGCAGAGATCGCCAAGGCTACACCTTC
CDR3 protein: CATSRDRQGYTF

clone size: few
J gene: TRBJ2-1
V gene: TRBV5-8
D gene: TRBD1
CDR3 DNA: TGTGCCAGCAGCGAGGACAGGACCTGGGGTGAGCAGTTCTTC
CDR3 protein: CASSEDRTWGEQFF

clone size: .
J gene: TRBJ2-7
V gene: TRBV5-6
D gene: .
CDR3 DNA: TGTGCCAGCAGCTTGACTCTCTACGAGCAGTACTTC
CDR3 protein: CASSLTLYEQYF

clone size: few
J gene: TRBJ2-2
V gene: TRBV18
D gene: .
CDR3 DNA: TGTGCCAGCTCACCAACCCAGAACACCGGGGAGCTGTTTTTT
CDR3 protein: CASSPTQNTGELFF

clone size: .
J gene: TRBJ2-5
V gene: TRBV6-5
D gene: .
CDR3 DNA: TGTGCCAGCAGTTACTCGGGAGAGACCCAGTACTTC
CDR3 protein: CASSYSGETQYF

clone size: few
J gene: TRBJ1-2
V gene: TRBV6-5
D gene: TRBD1
CDR3 DNA: TGTGCCAGCAGTTACTCGCGGCGACAGGGGTATGGCTACACCTTC
CDR3 protein: CASSYSRRQGYGYTF

clone size: .
J gene: TRBJ2-7
V gene: TRBV10-3
D gene: TRBD1
CDR3 DNA: TGTGCCATCAGCCGACAGGGATCCTACGAGCAGTACTTC
CDR3 protein: CAISRQGSYEQYF

clone size: few
J gene: TRBJ1-1
V gene: TRBV7-9
D gene: .
CDR3 DNA: TGTGCCAGCAGCTTAGTCGGCAGGGTGAACACTGAAGCTTTCTTT
CDR3 protein: CASSLVGRVNTEAFF

clone size: .
J gene: TRBJ1-4
V gene: TRBV10-3
D gene: .
CDR3 DNA: TGTGCCATCAGGGGGACAACCACTAATGAAAAACTGTTTTTT
CDR3 protein: CAIRGTTTNEKLFF

clone size: few
J gene: TRBJ2-1
V gene: TRBV19
D gene: TRBD1
CDR3 DNA: TGTGCCAGTAGTATTAGTAGGGGGCGAAATGAGCAGTTCTTC
CDR3 protein: CASSISRGRNEQFF

clone size: .
J gene: TRBJ2-3
V gene: TRBV11-2
D gene: .
CDR3 DNA: TGTGCCAGCAGCTTAGTTCCGGGGTGGGAAACAGATACGCAGTATTTT
CDR3 protein: CASSLVPGWETDTQYF

clone size: .
J gene: TRBJ2-7
V gene: TRBV30
D gene: .
CDR3 DNA: TGTGCCTGGGACAGAGGCTCCTACGAGCAGTACTTC
CDR3 protein: CAWDRGSYEQYF

clone size: .
J gene: TRBJ2-7
V gene: TRBV5-1
D gene: .
CDR3 DNA: TGCGCCAGCAGACCATCTGGGCCCTACGAGCAGTACTTC
CDR3 protein: CASRPSGPYEQYF

clone size: .
J gene: TRBJ1-5
V gene: TRBV18
D gene: TRBD1
CDR3 DNA: TGTGCCAGCTCACCGGGACAGGGGGCCCATCAGCCCCAGCATTTT
CDR3 protein: CASSPGQGAHQPQHF

clone size: .
J gene: TRBJ2-5
V gene: TRBV7-9
D gene: TRBD2
CDR3 DNA: TGTGCCAGCAGCCTTGGACTAGCGGGGCCCCGGGAGACCCAGTACTTC
CDR3 protein: CASSLGLAGPRETQYF

clone size: .
J gene: TRBJ2-1
V gene: TRBV28
D gene: .
CDR3 DNA: TGTGCCAGCAACCTAGGAGGGGAGTACAATGAGCAGTTCTTC
CDR3 protein: CASNLGGEYNEQFF

clone size: few
J gene: TRBJ1-1
V gene: TRBV6-1
D gene: .
CDR3 DNA: TGTGCCAGCAGTGAAAACGAAGGTCGGCAAGCTTTCTTT
CDR3 protein: CASSENEGRQAFF

clone size: .
J gene: TRBJ2-3
V gene: TRBV14
D gene: TRBD1
CDR3 DNA: TGTGCCAGCAGCGTGAGACAGGGCTGGACAGATACGCAGTATTTT
CDR3 protein: CASSVRQGWTDTQYF

clone size: few
J gene: TRBJ2-2
V gene: TRBV7-2
D gene: TRBD1
CDR3 DNA: TGTGCCAGCCGCTCGGACAGGGTAAACACCGGGGAGCTGTTTTTT
CDR3 protein: CASRSDRVNTGELFF

clone size: .
J gene: TRBJ2-7
V gene: TRBV13
D gene: .
CDR3 DNA: TGTGCCAGCAGCTTCAATACAGGGTCGGGGGACGAGCAGTACTTC
CDR3 protein: CASSFNTGSGDEQYF

clone size: .
J gene: TRBJ1-4
V gene: TRBV15
D gene: .
CDR3 DNA: TGTGCCACCAGCAGAGATACGGGGAGTAATGAAAAACTGTTTTTT
CDR3 protein: CATSRDTGSNEKLFF

clone size: .
J gene: TRBJ1-4
V gene: TRBV13
D gene: .
CDR3 DNA: TGTGCCAGCACCGAAAAACTGTTTTTT
CDR3 protein: CASTEKLFF

clone size: few
J gene: TRBJ2-5
V gene: TRBV5-1
D gene: TRBD2
CDR3 DNA: TGCGCCAGCAGCCTAGCGGGGGGGCCAGAGACCCAGTACTTC
CDR3 protein: CASSLAGGPETQYF

clone size: .
J gene: TRBJ1-2
V gene: TRBV27
D gene: TRBD1
CDR3 DNA: TGTGCCAGCAGTGCCGACAGGGCCCACTATGGCTACACCTTC
CDR3 protein: CASSADRAHYGYTF

clone size: few
J gene: TRBJ1-6
V gene: TRBV14
D gene: .
CDR3 DNA: TGTGCCAGCAGCCAAGAATCCAATATTTCACCCCTCCACTTT
CDR3 protein: CASSQESNISPLHF

clone size: few
J gene: TRBJ2-7
V gene: TRBV6-1
D gene: TRBD1
CDR3 DNA: TGTGCCAGTCCGGAATGGGGACAGGGGGCCTACGAGCAGTACTTC
CDR3 protein: CASPEWGQGAYEQYF

clone size: .
J gene: TRBJ2-6
V gene: TRBV2
D gene: .
CDR3 DNA: TGTGCCAGCAGTGAAGGACTTCCTGGGGCCAACGTCCTGACTTTC
CDR3 protein: CASSEGLPGANVLTF

clone size: few
J gene: TRBJ2-1
V gene: TRBV6-4
D gene: .
CDR3 DNA: TGTGCCAGCAGACGACAGGCGGTCTACAATGAGCAGTTCTTC
CDR3 protein: CASRRQAVYNEQFF

clone size: once
J gene: TRBJ1-2
V gene: TRBV14
D gene: .
CDR3 DNA: TGTGCCAGCAGCCCCACATCCCCGACGGTCTATGGCTACACCTTC
CDR3 protein: CASSPTSPTVYGYTF